The 21 T cell receptor beta chains given below trace back to one sample, sequenced in a study of early stage breast cancer tumors. The assay was immunoSEQ multiplex PCR, and TCRdb's table has in-frame clones only and misses some. The table lists some 47,000 clones, roughly four fifths of them singletons. Sequenced input: blood. These receptors all stem from a person aged 50-59 years with breast cancer.

This clone was observed a few times. This rearrangement joins TRBV7-2 to TRBJ2-2; D is uncertain. The CDR3 consists of 16 residues. The germline gives CDR1 SGHTA, CDR2 FQGNSA. V lost 2 bases, J lost 3 bases, and 13 bases lay in between. CDR3 amino acids: CASSLLSRSDTGELFF. Written as DNA, the CDR3 is TGTGCCAGCAGCTTATTGTCAAGGAGCGACACCGGGGAGCTGTTTTTT.

V usage is TRBV28 and J usage is TRBJ2-7; D gene unclear. CDR3 length: 12 amino acids. The germline V gene has CDR1 MDHEN and CDR2 SYDVKM. Trimming removed 3 bases from V and 6 bases from J, with 9 bases in between. CDR3 loop: CASSFIGSEQYF. The CDR3 nucleotides read TGTGCCAGCAGTTTTATAGGGTCCGAGCAGTACTTC. Full variable domain (outside the CDR3, taken from reference TRBV28 and TRBJ2-7): DVKVTQSSRYLVKRTGEKVFLECVQDMDHENMFWYRQDPGLGLRLIYFSYDVKMKEKGDIPEGYSVSREKKERFSLILESASTNQTSMYLCASSFIGSEQYFGPGTRLTVT.

V usage is TRBV7-2 and J usage is TRBJ2-7; a weak D match, TRBD2 (6 bases). CDR3 length equals 15 residues. The V end lost 0 bases, the J end lost 2 bases, and 11 bases lay between the germline ends. In germline, CDR1 is SGHTA, CDR2 FQGNSA. Written as DNA, the CDR3 is TGTGCCAGCAGCTTAGCTCCGGGAGCGGCCTACGAGCAGTACTTC. It yields the protein CASSLAPGAAYEQYF.

The chain is built from TRBV6-6 and TRBJ1-5, with 7 bases matching TRBD1. The CDR3 is made up of 16 amino acids. V was pared by 0 bases and J by 7 bases, with 9 bases of the junction left unmatched. The germline V gene has CDR1 MNHNY and CDR2 SVGAGI (reference sequence). The CDR3, as DNA: TGTGCCAGCAGTTACTCAACAGGGGCGGTAAGGCAGCCCCAGCATTTT. Its protein product is CASSYSTGAVRQPQHF.

This chain links TRBV28 with TRBJ2-7; TRBD1 agrees at 7 bases. The V gene end was trimmed by 6 bases and the J gene end by 0 bases; junction bases not matched to a gene: 8. The germline V gene has CDR1 MDHEN and CDR2 SYDVKM. This CDR3 has 15 amino acids. This CDR3 is CASRPEGAGSYEQYF. CDR3 DNA: TGTGCCAGCAGGCCTGAGGGGGCTGGCTCCTACGAGCAGTACTTC.

The chain uses TRBV18 and TRBJ1-5; D is uncertain. Germline V lookup: CDR1 KGHSH, CDR2 LQKENI. Trimming removed 2 bases at V and 0 bases at J, with 5 bases between. The CDR3 spans 14 residues. The CDR3 is CASSPEGSNQPQHF. Here the CDR3 DNA reads TGTGCCAGCTCACCAGAGGGTAGCAATCAGCCCCAGCATTTT.

J is TRBJ2-7 and V is TRBV7-9, with 15 bases identical to TRBD2. Losses at the gene ends were 5 bases for V and 6 bases for J; bases not matched to a gene: 8. This CDR3 is 16 amino acids long. Germline assignment: CDR1 SEHNR and CDR2 FQNEAQ (reference sequence). CDR3 in DNA: TGTGCCAGCAGCCCCGGACTAGCGGGAGGGGTTGGCGAGCAGTACTTC. Its protein product is CASSPGLAGGVGEQYF.

The sample holds one count of this clone. This sequence joins TRBV27 and TRBJ1-6, with 7 bases aligning to TRBD1. The germline V gene encodes CDR1 MNHEY and CDR2 SMNVEV (reference sequence). The CDR3 is 16 residues long. V was pared by 6 bases and J by 9 bases, with 14 bases of the junction left unmatched. The CDR3 sequence is CASRGEGTVIGSPLHF. DNA of the CDR3: TGTGCCAGCAGGGGGGAAGGGACAGTTATAGGTTCACCCCTCCACTTT.

The rearrangement links TRBV5-1 to TRBJ2-2; TRBD1 might be the D (6 bases). V was shortened by 3 bases and J by 4 bases, with 13 bases between the two germline ends. The CDR3 contains 15 residues. The germline V gene encodes CDR1 SGHRS and CDR2 YFSETQ. The DNA for the CDR3 is TGCGCCAGCAGCTCTACAGGGATGGGCACCGGGGAGCTGTTTTTT. This gives the protein CASSSTGMGTGELFF.

The table lists this clone with a count of one. The chain joins TRBV5-1 to TRBJ2-2, with 9 bases that match TRBD2. After removal of 2 bases from V and 0 bases from J, the junction contained 8 bases not matched to a gene. Germline V gene sequence: CDR1 SGHRS, CDR2 YFSETQ. The CDR3 sequence is 18 residues long. This CDR3 reads CASSFSGGLAANTGELFF. The CDR3 DNA reads as TGCGCCAGCAGCTTTTCCGGGGGACTAGCAGCGAACACCGGGGAGCTGTTTTTT.

The rearrangement joins TRBV6-4 to TRBJ2-1, with D perhaps given as TRBD1 or TRBD2 (5 bases each). Germline loops: CDR1 MRHNA, CDR2 SNTAGT. The CDR3 is 14 amino acids. V shed 2 bases and J shed 8 bases, with 13 bases lying between them. The CDR3 DNA is TGTGCCAGCAGTGACACCGGGACGGGCGATGAGCAGTTCTTC. It codes for CASSDTGTGDEQFF.

This chain links TRBV10-3 with TRBJ2-5, with D possibly being TRBD1 (5 bases). V gave up 6 bases and J gave up 2 bases, with 10 bases separating them. CDR1 ENHRY and CDR2 SYGVKD come from the germline V gene. The length of the CDR3 is 13 residues. The CDR3 protein is CAISDSTQETQYF. For the CDR3, the DNA is TGTGCCATCAGCGACAGCACACAAGAGACCCAGTACTTC.

This chain links TRBV7-8 with TRBJ1-1, with 9 nucleotides matching TRBD1. CDR1 and CDR2 from the germline V gene are SGHVS and FQNEAQ. V lost 11 bases to trimming and J lost 0 bases; unmatched junction nucleotides: 13. The CDR3 has 16 amino acids. Written as DNA, the CDR3 is TGTGCCTCCTTAGAGGGACAGGGAGCTTTGAACACTGAAGCTTTCTTT. Translating it yields CASLEGQGALNTEAFF. Full variable domain (outside the CDR3, taken from reference TRBV7-8 and TRBJ1-1): GAGVSQSPRYKVAKRGQDVALRCDPISGHVSLFWYQQALGQGPEFLTYFQNEAQLDKSGLPSDRFFAERPEGSVSTLKIQRTQQEDSAVYLCASLEGQGALNTEAFFGQGTRLTVV.

In DNA, the CDR3 is TGTGCCAGCAGCTCTCCAGGGGGCTGGACGTACACTGAAGCTTTCTTT. It translates to CASSSPGGWTYTEAFF. V usage is TRBV7-9 and J usage is TRBJ1-1; 8 bases line up with TRBD1. CDR1 is SEHNR, CDR2 FQNEAQ, per germline (reference sequence). The CDR3 extends over 16 amino acids. The V gene end was trimmed by 4 bases and the J gene end by 3 bases; junction bases not matched to a gene: 10.

The chain couples TRBV9 to TRBJ2-1; tentative D call: TRBD1 (6 bases). CDR3 length: 14 amino acids. The germline gives CDR1 SGDLS, CDR2 YYNGEE. The germline V and J ends were trimmed by 3 bases and 8 bases, with 15 bases remaining between them. The CDR3 loop reads CASSAGVGGYEQFF. The CDR3 bases are TGTGCCAGCAGCGCAGGGGTCGGTGGTTATGAGCAGTTCTTC.

In DNA form, the CDR3 reads TGCGCCAGCAGCCACAACAGGGGGCGTAACGAGCAGTACTTC. Protein sequence: CASSHNRGRNEQYF. The chain uses TRBV4-3 and TRBJ2-7; TRBD1 matches at 9 bases. CDR1 LGHNA and CDR2 YSLEER come from the germline V gene. Losses at the gene ends were 3 bases for V and 5 bases for J; bases not matched to a gene: 5. The CDR3 is 14 residues long.

The V call is TRBV5-1, the J call TRBJ2-3, with D maybe TRBD1 (6 bases). Germline V CDR1 and CDR2: SGHRS, YFSETQ. Trimming left V 5 bases short and J 3 bases short, with 13 bases between. The CDR3 extends over 14 amino acids. Written as DNA, the CDR3 is TGCGCCAGCAGGTCCCCGACAGGAACAGATACGCAGTATTTT. Encoded protein: CASRSPTGTDTQYF.

The chain joins TRBV2 to TRBJ2-4; 8 bases map to TRBD1. The CDR3 is made up of 15 amino acids. The V gene end was trimmed by 3 bases and the J gene end by 15 bases; junction bases not matched to a gene: 16. Germline V lookup: CDR1 SNHLY, CDR2 FYNNEI. The CDR3 protein is CASSDPRTGLWRTYF. The CDR3 nucleotides read TGTGCCAGCAGTGATCCCAGGACAGGGTTGTGGAGGACGTACTTC.

The chain combines TRBV9 with TRBJ2-1; either TRBD1 or TRBD2 may supply D (5 bases each). CDR3 length: 16 residues. Germline loops: CDR1 SGDLS, CDR2 YYNGEE. V lost 0 bases, J lost 8 bases, and 18 bases lay in between. The CDR3 reads CASSVVGDGGRDEQFF. The CDR3, as DNA: TGTGCCAGCAGCGTAGTGGGGGACGGCGGCCGTGATGAGCAGTTCTTC.

The rearrangement uses TRBV15 and TRBJ1-2; D ambiguous. The V and J ends lost 5 bases and 0 bases respectively, with 16 bases between them. CDR1 and CDR2 from the germline V gene are LNHNV and YYDKDF (reference sequence). The CDR3 consists of 16 residues. Here the CDR3 reads CATSLGLRSANYGYTF. The DNA for the CDR3 is TGTGCCACCAGCCTCGGACTTCGTAGTGCTAACTATGGCTACACCTTC.

The gene calls are TRBV7-2 and TRBJ2-6; D ambiguous. Trimming removed 1 base from V and 2 bases from J, with 12 bases in between. Germline V lookup: CDR1 SGHTA, CDR2 FQGNSA. CDR3 size: 17 residues. CDR3 nucleotides: TGTGCCAGCAGCTTAGGTTTTCGGGTAGCTGGGGCCAACGTCCTGACTTTC. Protein sequence: CASSLGFRVAGANVLTF.